A single sample gave rise to the 29 T cell receptor beta chains below, sequenced in a study of shared clonotypes between healthy human individuals. Using immunoSEQ multiplex PCR, the repertoire was profiled, and TCRdb retains in-frame clones only, with some absent. The sample consists of over a million clones, 95% to 97% of them appearing once. Input material: naive CD4+ T cells sorted from blood. Subset specified: CD45RA+ positively selected. These receptors all come from a man aged 30 to 39 in good health.

The V call is TRBV2, the J call TRBJ2-7; 10 bases map to TRBD2. CDR3 length equals 21 residues. Germline V lookup: CDR1 SNHLY, CDR2 FYNNEI. V was pared by 4 bases and J by 3 bases, with 24 bases of the junction left unmatched. The chain's CDR3 is CASSVRPGDGGSGRGGYEQYF. The DNA of the CDR3 is TGTGCCAGCAGTGTCAGACCCGGGGACGGCGGCAGCGGGAGGGGAGGCTACGAGCAGTACTTC.

This chain joins TRBV4-3 and TRBJ2-3; D tentatively reads TRBD1 or TRBD2 (5 bases each). Trimming took 4 bases from V and 0 from J, leaving 11 bases between them. The CDR3 is made up of 15 amino acids. CDR1 is LGHNA, CDR2 YSLEER, per germline. CDR3: CASSLGDVSTDTQYF. CDR3 nucleotides: TGCGCCAGCAGCCTAGGGGACGTGAGCACAGATACGCAGTATTTT.

The chain joins TRBV2 to TRBJ2-7; a possible D gene is TRBD1 (5 bases). V was pared by 8 bases and J by 7 bases, with 12 bases between. CDR1 SNHLY and CDR2 FYNNEI come from the germline V gene. The CDR3 loop spans 11 amino acids. The CDR3 protein is CASLKGPEQYF. The CDR3 DNA follows: TGTGCCAGCCTCAAGGGGCCGGAGCAGTACTTC.

This clone has only one observation. The chain links TRBV28 to TRBJ2-3, with 8 bases matching TRBD1. The V gene end was trimmed by 2 bases and the J gene end by 7 bases; junction bases not matched to a gene: 8. The germline V gene has CDR1 MDHEN and CDR2 SYDVKM. The CDR3 length is 15 residues. The CDR3 DNA is TGTGCCAGCAGTTTACGGGACAGGCTGGTAAATACGCAGTATTTT. Amino acids: CASSLRDRLVNTQYF.

The chain links TRBV7-2 to TRBJ1-1, with D maybe TRBD1 (6 bases). V lost 5 bases and J lost 2, with 21 bases in between. The CDR3 has 17 residues. Germline V gives CDR1 SGHTA, CDR2 FQGNSA. The CDR3 region is CASSRQGRGDGNTEAFF. DNA for the CDR3: TGTGCCAGCAGCCGCCAGGGGCGGGGGGACGGAAACACTGAAGCTTTCTTT. Full variable domain (outside the CDR3, taken from reference TRBV7-2 and TRBJ1-1): GAGVSQSPSNKVTEKGKDVELRCDPISGHTALYWYRQSLGQGLEFLIYFQGNSAPDKSGLPSDRFSAERTGGSVSTLTIQRTQQEDSAVYLCASSRQGRGDGNTEAFFGQGTRLTVV.

The chain recombines TRBV5-5 with TRBJ2-5; 7 nucleotides align to TRBD1. J lost 1 base, V lost 5 bases, and 8 bases had no gene match. Germline lookup yields CDR1 SGHKS and CDR2 YYEKEE (reference sequence). This CDR3 spans 15 amino acids. This chain's CDR3 is CASRLGTATQETQYF. The DNA for the CDR3 is TGTGCCAGCAGGCTCGGGACAGCTACCCAAGAGACCCAGTACTTC.

This chain connects TRBV7-9 to TRBJ2-7; perhaps TRBD2 as D (5 bases). This CDR3 comprises 13 residues. The V end lost 5 bases, the J end lost 0 bases, and 8 bases lay between the germline ends. Germline V gene data show CDR1 as SEHNR and CDR2 as FQNEAQ (reference sequence). CDR3 sequence (DNA): TGTGCCAGCAGCAACCGGGACTCCTACGAGCAGTACTTC. Translating gives CASSNRDSYEQYF.

This chain links TRBV5-5 with TRBJ2-2; D possibly corresponds to TRBD2 (5 bases). V lost 2 bases and J lost 3, with 14 bases in between. The germline V gene has CDR1 SGHKS and CDR2 YYEKEE (reference sequence). The CDR3 consists of 16 residues. The CDR3 DNA reads TGTGCCAGCAGCTTTAGAGCTAGCTGGGACACCGGGGAGCTGTTTTTT. Protein sequence: CASSFRASWDTGELFF. Variable domain in full (rest from reference TRBV5-5 and TRBJ2-2): DAGVTQSPTHLIKTRGQQVTLRCSPISGHKSVSWYQQVLGQGPQFIFQYYEKEERGRGNFPDRFSARQFPNYSSELNVNALLLGDSALYLCASSFRASWDTGELFFGEGSRLTVL.

The chain joins TRBV14 to TRBJ2-5; tentatively, D is TRBD1 (6 bases). There are 12 residues in the CDR3. The germline V and J ends were trimmed by 8 bases and 4 bases, with 11 bases remaining between them. The germline V gene has CDR1 SGHDN and CDR2 FVKESK. The CDR3 loop is CASGQTRETQYF. In DNA, the CDR3 is TGTGCCAGCGGACAGACGCGAGAGACCCAGTACTTC.

A note on this clone: The sample carries other DNA sequences with the same CDR3. V gene TRBV20-1 combines with J gene TRBJ1-5; D is uncertain. The germline gives CDR1 DFQATT, CDR2 SNEGSKA (reference sequence). Trimming shortened V by 3 bases and J by 6 bases, and 6 bases separated the two germline ends. The CDR3 covers 11 residues. Here the CDR3 reads CSARGSQPQHF. The CDR3 coding sequence is TGCAGTGCTAGGGGAAGTCAGCCCCAGCATTTT.

This rearrangement joins TRBV30 to TRBJ1-2; D call uncertain. The CDR3 loop spans 14 amino acids. Germline V gives CDR1 GTSNPN, CDR2 SVGIG (reference sequence). V gave up 0 bases and J gave up 8 bases, with 16 bases separating them. CDR3 loop: CAWSVSLDFRGYTF. Written as DNA, the CDR3 is TGTGCCTGGAGTGTTAGTTTGGATTTTAGGGGCTACACCTTC.

This clone occurred once. The chain uses TRBV21-1 and TRBJ2-7. TRBV21-1 is annotated as a pseudogene. CDR3 length equals 17 residues. The DNA of the CDR3 is TGTGCCAGCAGCAAAGACGACGGGGCTCGGATGGTGTACGAGCAGTACTTC. Protein sequence: CASSKDDGARMVYEQYF.

The J gene is TRBJ2-5, the V gene TRBV7-2; D call uncertain. Germline CDR1 reads SGHTA; CDR2 reads FQGNSA. The CDR3 is 12 amino acids. The V gene lost 4 bases and the J gene lost 4 bases, with 7 bases spanning the gap. DNA for the CDR3: TGTGCCAGCAGCTCATCCCGAGAGACCCAGTACTTC. Encoded protein: CASSSSRETQYF. Based on the CDR3 plus reference TRBV7-2 and TRBJ2-5, the full variable domain is GAGVSQSPSNKVTEKGKDVELRCDPISGHTALYWYRQSLGQGLEFLIYFQGNSAPDKSGLPSDRFSAERTGGSVSTLTIQRTQQEDSAVYLCASSSSRETQYFGPGTRLLVL.

The chain carries TRBV20-1 and TRBJ2-7; D may be TRBD2 (6 bases). CDR3 length: 11 amino acids. V was trimmed by 6 bases and J by 10 bases, leaving 16 bases between them. Germline CDR1 is DFQATT and CDR2 is SNEGSKA (reference sequence). The CDR3 here is CSASRGTPQYF. CDR3 coding DNA: TGCAGTGCCAGCCGAGGGACTCCCCAGTACTTC.

The chain combines TRBV2 with TRBJ1-1; D ambiguous. The CDR3 is 16 residues long. The V gene lost 2 bases and the J gene lost 5 bases, with 18 bases spanning the gap. Germline lookup yields CDR1 SNHLY and CDR2 FYNNEI. The CDR3 region is CASSELLRGVRTEAFF. CDR3 DNA sequence: TGTGCCAGCAGTGAACTTCTCCGGGGTGTAAGGACTGAAGCTTTCTTT. The whole variable domain, filled in from reference TRBV2 and TRBJ1-1, reads EPEVTQTPSHQVTQMGQEVILRCVPISNHLYFYWYRQILGQKVEFLVSFYNNEISEKSEIFDDQFSVERPDGSNFTLKIRSTKLEDSAMYFCASSELLRGVRTEAFFGQGTRLTVV.

This rearrangement joins TRBV7-8 to TRBJ2-1; no reliable D call. Trimming pared 5 bases from V and 7 bases from J, leaving 15 bases between. CDR3 length: 14 residues. Germline values: CDR1 SGHVS, CDR2 FQNEAQ. The CDR3 loop reads CASSPSWPGNEQFF. CDR3 nucleotide sequence: TGTGCCAGCAGCCCGAGTTGGCCCGGGAATGAGCAGTTCTTC.

This chain connects TRBV28 to TRBJ2-5; D ambiguous. The V end lost 4 bases, the J end lost 4 bases, and 13 bases lay between the germline ends. Per germline, CDR1 MDHEN and CDR2 SYDVKM. The length of the CDR3 is 14 residues. Written as DNA, the CDR3 is TGTGCCAGCAGTTCGCCGATTGTTATAGAGACCCAGTACTTC. It specifies CASSSPIVIETQYF. Complete variable domain (other parts from reference TRBV28 and TRBJ2-5): DVKVTQSSRYLVKRTGEKVFLECVQDMDHENMFWYRQDPGLGLRLIYFSYDVKMKEKGDIPEGYSVSREKKERFSLILESASTNQTSMYLCASSSPIVIETQYFGPGTRLLVL.

This chain joins TRBV5-1 and TRBJ1-2, with D perhaps TRBD1 (5 bases). Trimming cost V 0 bases and J 7 bases, with 10 bases left between them. Germline lookup yields CDR1 SGHRS and CDR2 YFSETQ. The CDR3 has 13 amino acids. The CDR3 sequence is CASSLGGDGGYTF. The DNA of the CDR3 is TGCGCCAGCAGCTTGGGAGGGGATGGTGGCTACACCTTC.

Points on this clone: Other DNA sequences in this specimen translate into the identical CDR3. The CDR3: CASSLTGNTEAFF. The CDR3 coding sequence is TGTGCCAGCAGCCTAACAGGGAACACTGAAGCTTTCTTT. This chain uses TRBV11-2 with TRBJ1-1; possibly TRBD1 for D (5 bases). Per germline, CDR1 SGHAT and CDR2 FQNNGV. V lost 5 bases and J lost 1, with 8 bases in between. The CDR3 has 13 residues.

The V gene is TRBV18, the J gene TRBJ1-4; 7 bases match TRBD1. J lost 6 bases, V lost 1 base, and 5 bases had no gene match. The CDR3 runs 15 residues. Per germline, CDR1 KGHSH and CDR2 LQKENI. The CDR3 DNA follows: TGTGCCAGCTCACCACTTGGAGGGGGCTATGAAAAACTGTTTTTT. Its translation: CASSPLGGGYEKLFF.

The rearrangement links TRBV10-2 to TRBJ2-7, with D perhaps TRBD1 (6 bases). The germline gives CDR1 WSHSY, CDR2 SAAADI. This CDR3 is built from 14 residues. V was cut by 6 bases and J by 0 bases, with 12 bases left in between. The CDR3 bases are TGCGCCAGCAGGGGGGTGGACAGCTCCTACGAGCAGTACTTC. Its translation is CASRGVDSSYEQYF.

V usage is TRBV5-6 and J usage is TRBJ2-7; TRBD2 aligns across 9 bases. This CDR3 has 14 residues. Germline CDR1 reads SGHDT; CDR2 reads YYEEEE. V shed 4 bases, J shed 2 bases, and the junction held 4 bases outside the gene matches. DNA of the CDR3: TGTGCCAGCAGCGAGACTAGCGGCACCTACGAGCAGTACTTC. Protein sequence: CASSETSGTYEQYF. Based on the CDR3 plus reference TRBV5-6 and TRBJ2-7, the full variable domain is DAGVTQSPTHLIKTRGQQVTLRCSPKSGHDTVSWYQQALGQGPQFIFQYYEEEERQRGNFPDRFSGHQFPNYSSELNVNALLLGDSALYLCASSETSGTYEQYFGPGTRLTVT.

This chain links TRBV6-4 with TRBJ2-3; 11 bases line up with TRBD1. The germline CDR1 and CDR2 sequences are MRHNA and SNTAGT. The ends lost 3 bases at V and 2 bases at J; junction bases unmatched: 13. The CDR3 length is 19 residues. The DNA of the CDR3 is TGTGCCAGCAGTGAGAAGAAAGAGCCGGGACAGGGGGACACAGATACGCAGTATTTT. Translation gives CASSEKKEPGQGDTDTQYF.

This clone is a singleton in its sample. The chain employs TRBV5-1 and TRBJ2-7, with D uncertain. In germline, CDR1 is SGHRS, CDR2 YFSETQ. The CDR3 totals 13 residues. V was clipped by 3 bases and J by 1 base, with 8 bases between them. CDR3 DNA: TGCGCCAGCAGCTCCCCCGCTTCCTACGAGCAGTACTTC. It translates to CASSSPASYEQYF.

The V gene is TRBV2, the J gene TRBJ2-3, with 7 nucleotides matching TRBD2. Germline CDR1 and CDR2: SNHLY and FYNNEI. This CDR3 comprises 14 residues. V lost 5 bases and J lost 0; bases outside the gene matches: 2. CDR3 region: CASSSGISTDTQYF. The DNA of the CDR3 is TGTGCCAGCAGTAGCGGGATAAGCACAGATACGCAGTATTTT. Using reference TRBV2 and TRBJ2-3 for the parts outside the CDR3, the full variable domain is EPEVTQTPSHQVTQMGQEVILRCVPISNHLYFYWYRQILGQKVEFLVSFYNNEISEKSEIFDDQFSVERPDGSNFTLKIRSTKLEDSAMYFCASSSGISTDTQYFGPGTRLTVL.

This clone was detected only once. Other DNA sequences in this sample translate to the same CDR3. The V call is TRBV15, the J call TRBJ1-1; D is uncertain. Trimming cost V 1 base and J 3 bases, with 3 bases left between them. CDR3 length equals 12 residues. The germline V gene has CDR1 LNHNV and CDR2 YYDKDF (reference sequence). The CDR3 bases are TGTGCCACCAGCAGAGGCGACACTGAAGCTTTCTTT. Translated: CATSRGDTEAFF.

The rearrangement links TRBV4-1 to TRBJ2-7, with D maybe TRBD2 (6 bases). The V gene's germline CDR1 is MGHRA and CDR2 YSYEKL. The V end was cut by 0 bases, the J end by 3 bases, with 15 bases between. CDR3 length: 16 residues. The CDR3 loop is CASSQELIGGVYEQYF. The CDR3, as DNA: TGCGCCAGCAGCCAAGAACTTATCGGCGGGGTCTACGAGCAGTACTTC.

V gene TRBV18 combines with J gene TRBJ1-5, with a weak D call TRBD1 (6 bases). Per germline, CDR1 KGHSH and CDR2 LQKENI. The length of the CDR3 is 16 residues. Trimming removed 2 bases from V and 3 bases from J, with 14 bases in between. The CDR3 here is CASSPVRTVSNQPQHF. DNA of the CDR3: TGTGCCAGCTCACCAGTTAGGACAGTCTCCAATCAGCCCCAGCATTTT.

As concerns this clone: This sample also contains other DNA sequences that code for the same CDR3. The rearrangement joins TRBV5-1 to TRBJ2-3; 10 bases fit TRBD2. Germline trimming cut 0 bases from V and 2 bases from J; bases unmatched to any gene: 3. Germline CDR1 SGHRS, CDR2 YFSETQ. The CDR3 covers 16 residues. In DNA form, the CDR3 reads TGCGCCAGCAGCTTGGGGACTAGCGGACTCACAGATACGCAGTATTTT. Translation: CASSLGTSGLTDTQYF.